This TCR beta chain appears in the sequencing data of a study of cytomegalovirus exposure and HLA in healthy donors. Study results and limitations: Reports showed the classifier diagnosing cytomegalovirus status with high specificity and sensitivity.

The assay was immunoSEQ multiplex PCR, and TCRdb's table has in-frame clones only and misses some. The table shows around 300,000 clones, with roughly nine tenths occurring only once. The CDR3 loop spans 17 amino acids. The ends were cut back, 4 bases at V and 2 bases at J, with 16 bases in the middle. Germline CDR1 reads SGHRS; CDR2 reads YFSETQ. With respect to this clone: Its specificity is unknown.

This receptor was obtained from a woman younger than 45 in good health and CMV-seropositive. This chain links TRBV5-1 with TRBJ2-6; no definite D call. Sequencing was done on a sample of PBMCs. The DNA of the CDR3 is TGCGCCAGCAGCACCCCCGGCAGAGTCCCTGGGGCCAACGTCCTGACTTTC. It encodes CASSTPGRVPGANVLTF.